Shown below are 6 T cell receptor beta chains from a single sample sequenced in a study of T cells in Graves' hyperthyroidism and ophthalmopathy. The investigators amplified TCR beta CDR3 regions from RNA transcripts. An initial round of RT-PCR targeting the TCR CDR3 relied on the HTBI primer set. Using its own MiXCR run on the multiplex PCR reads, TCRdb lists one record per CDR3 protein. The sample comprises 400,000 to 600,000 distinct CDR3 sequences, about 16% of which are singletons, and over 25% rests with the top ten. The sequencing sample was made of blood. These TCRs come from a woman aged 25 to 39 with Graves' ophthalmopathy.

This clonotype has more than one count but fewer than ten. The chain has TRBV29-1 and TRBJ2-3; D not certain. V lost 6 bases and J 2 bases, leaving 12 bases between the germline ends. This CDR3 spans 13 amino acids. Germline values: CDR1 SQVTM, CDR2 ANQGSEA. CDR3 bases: TGCAGCGTCAGGCGGCACCTCACAGATACGCAGTATTTT. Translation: CSVRRHLTDTQYF.

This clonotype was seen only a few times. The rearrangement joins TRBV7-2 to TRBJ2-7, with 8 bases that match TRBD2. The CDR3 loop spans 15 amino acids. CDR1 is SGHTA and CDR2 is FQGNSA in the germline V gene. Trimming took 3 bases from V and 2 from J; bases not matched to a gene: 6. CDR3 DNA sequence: TGTGCCAGCAGCTTGTTTAGCGGGAAAACCTACGAGCAGTACTTC. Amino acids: CASSLFSGKTYEQYF.

CDR3 nucleotides: TGTGCCAGCAGCTTATCAGATACGGTGTTCTTTGGACACCCCAGCGAGCAGTTCTTC. Its translation is CASSLSDTVFFGHPSEQFF. V is TRBV11-2 and J is TRBJ2-1; tentatively, D is TRBD1 (5 bases). Germline lookup yields CDR1 SGHAT and CDR2 FQNNGV. The CDR3 is made up of 19 amino acids. V lost 2 bases to trimming and J lost 10 bases, with 30 bases between them.

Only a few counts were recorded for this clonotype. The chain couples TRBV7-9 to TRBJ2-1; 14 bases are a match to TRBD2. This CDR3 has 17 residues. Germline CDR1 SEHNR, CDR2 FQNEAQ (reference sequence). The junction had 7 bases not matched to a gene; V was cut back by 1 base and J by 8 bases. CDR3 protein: CASSLGGLAGVWDEQFF. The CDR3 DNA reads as TGTGCCAGCAGCTTAGGGGGACTAGCGGGAGTTTGGGATGAGCAGTTCTTC.

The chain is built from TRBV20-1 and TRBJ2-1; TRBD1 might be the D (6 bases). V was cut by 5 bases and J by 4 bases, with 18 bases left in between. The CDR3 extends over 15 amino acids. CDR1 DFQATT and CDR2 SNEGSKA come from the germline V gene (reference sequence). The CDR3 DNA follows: TGCAGTGCTGACCAAATGACAGGTCTGTACAATGAGCAGTTCTTC. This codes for CSADQMTGLYNEQFF.

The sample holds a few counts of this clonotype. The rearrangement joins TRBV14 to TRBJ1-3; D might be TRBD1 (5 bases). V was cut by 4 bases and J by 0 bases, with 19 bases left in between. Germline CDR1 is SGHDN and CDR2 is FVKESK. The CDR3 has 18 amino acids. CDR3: CASSPSGAGRYSGNTIYF. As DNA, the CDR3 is TGTGCCAGCAGCCCCTCCGGGGCCGGGCGATACTCTGGAAACACCATATATTTT.